The sequence of this T cell receptor beta chain was determined in a study of cytomegalovirus exposure and HLA in healthy donors. The V gene's germline CDR1 is MNHNY and CDR2 SVGAGI (reference sequence). The CDR3 covers 14 residues. Trimming took 2 bases from V and 0 from J, leaving 7 bases between them. Primers: 60 Vbeta forward and 13 Jbeta reverse. The data were produced by immunoSEQ multiplex PCR, yet TCRdb's version contains in-frame clones alone and is incomplete. The profile shows approximately 180,000 clones, roughly 70% of them singletons. The sequencing sample was made of PBMCs. This TCR was recovered from a male donor in good health and CMV-seronegative. The V and J genes are TRBV6-6 and TRBJ1-2; D remains ambiguous. The CDR3 nucleotides are TGTGCCAGCAGTTACGCTACAGCTAACTATGGCTACACCTTC. Amino acids: CASSYATANYGYTF.